This T cell receptor beta chain was documented in a study of regulatory dendritic cells for organ transplantation. About the research overall: Regulatory dendritic cells came from monocytes given vitamin D3 and IL-10. Day 6 dendritic cell cultures were stimulated with LPS. The study's findings and limits: Regulatory dendritic cells appeared to expand memory CD8+ clones less than mature ones. Memory T cells were less diverse than naive, with memory CD8+ most oligoclonal.

CDR1 and CDR2 from the germline V gene are PRHDT and FYEKMQ (reference sequence). V shed 5 bases and J shed 1 base, with 9 bases lying between them. The CDR3 sequence is 13 residues long. Only in-frame clones appear in the TCRdb table, and some are missing; sequencing was by immunoSEQ multiplex PCR. The sample lists 9,500 to 15,000 clones, 75% to 80% occurring once. As concerns this clone: What it binds is not known.

CFSE-labeled sorted T cells met regulatory or mature dendritic cells for four to five days. J is TRBJ2-7 and V is TRBV13, with D maybe TRBD1 (5 bases). The sample consisted of naive CD8+ T cells from blood cultured with regulatory dendritic cells. As for subset: CD45RA+ naive T cells. This TCR derives from a human donor in good health. The CDR3 sequence: CASSQDISYEQYF. The DNA for the CDR3 is TGTGCCAGCAGCCAGGACATTTCCTACGAGCAGTACTTC. The entire variable domain, with the rest obtained from reference TRBV13 and TRBJ2-7, is as follows: AAGVIQSPRHLIKEKRETATLKCYPIPRHDTVYWYQQGPGQDPQFLISFYEKMQSDKGSIPDRFSAQQFSDYHSELNMSSLELGDSALYFCASSQDISYEQYFGPGTRLTVT.